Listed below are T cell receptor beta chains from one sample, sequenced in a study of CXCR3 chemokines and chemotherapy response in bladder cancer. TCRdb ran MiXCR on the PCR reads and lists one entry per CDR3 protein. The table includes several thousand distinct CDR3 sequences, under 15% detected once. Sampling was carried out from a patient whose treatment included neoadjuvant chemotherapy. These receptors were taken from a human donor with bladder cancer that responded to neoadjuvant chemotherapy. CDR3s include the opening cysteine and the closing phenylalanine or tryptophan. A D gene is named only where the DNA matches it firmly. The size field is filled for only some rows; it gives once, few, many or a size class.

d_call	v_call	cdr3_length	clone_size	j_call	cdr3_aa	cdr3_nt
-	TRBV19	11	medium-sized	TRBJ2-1	CASSTNNEQFF	TGTGCCAGTAGCACGAACAATGAGCAGTTCTTC
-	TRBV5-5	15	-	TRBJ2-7	CASSLRWRTSYEQYF	TGTGCCAGCAGCTTGAGGTGGAGGACCTCCTACGAGCAGTACTTC
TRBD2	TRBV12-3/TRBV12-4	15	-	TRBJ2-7	CASSSGTSGRGRQYF	TGTGCCAGCAGTTCCGGGACTAGCGGGAGAGGAAGGCAGTACTTC
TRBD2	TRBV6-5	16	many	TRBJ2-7	CASSYSLSGSDYEQYF	TGTGCCAGCAGTTACTCCCTAAGCGGGAGTGACTACGAGCAGTACTTC
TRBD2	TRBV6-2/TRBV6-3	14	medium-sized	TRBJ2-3	CASSILAVTDTQYF	TGTGCCAGCAGCATACTAGCGGTCACAGATACGCAGTATTTT
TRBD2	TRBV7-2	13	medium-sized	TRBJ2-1	CASTITRGGEQFF	TGTGCCAGCACCATCACCCGGGGGGGTGAGCAGTTCTTC
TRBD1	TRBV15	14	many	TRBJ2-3	CATSRTGRTDTQYF	TGTGCCACCAGTCGGACAGGGCGCACAGATACGCAGTATTTT
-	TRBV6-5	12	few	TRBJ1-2	CASSKDSYGYTF	TGTGCCAGCAGTAAAGACAGCTATGGCTACACCTTC
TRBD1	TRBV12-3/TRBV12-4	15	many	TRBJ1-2	CASSLMTGKRYGYTF	TGTGCCAGCAGTCTCATGACAGGGAAGCGCTATGGCTACACCTTC
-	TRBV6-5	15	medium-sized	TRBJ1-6	CASSNQGQYNSPLHF	TGTGCCAGCAGTAATCAGGGGCAGTATAATTCACCCCTCCACTTT
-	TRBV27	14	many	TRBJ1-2	CASSPRVVDYGYTF	TGTGCCAGCAGTCCCAGGGTAGTAGACTATGGCTACACCTTC
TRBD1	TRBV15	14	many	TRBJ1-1	CATSREGQAAEAFF	TGTGCCACCAGCAGAGAGGGACAGGCTGCTGAAGCTTTCTTT
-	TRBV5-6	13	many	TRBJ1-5	CASSLGLSQPQHF	TGTGCCAGCAGCTTGGGTCTTAGTCAGCCCCAGCATTTT
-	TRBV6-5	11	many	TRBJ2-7	CASRRQYEQYF	TGTGCCAGCAGACGACAGTACGAGCAGTACTTC
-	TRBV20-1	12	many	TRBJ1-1	CSARPGNTEAFF	TGCAGTGCTAGGCCAGGGAACACTGAAGCTTTCTTT
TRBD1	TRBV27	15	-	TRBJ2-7	CASSLTGQLTYEQYF	TGTGCCAGCAGTTTAACGGGACAGCTCACCTACGAGCAGTACTTC